This TCR beta chain was sequenced during a study of T cells after yellow fever vaccination. Study in general: It was SMART-Seq v4 Ultra Low Input that prepared the fractions with low cell numbers.

With regard to this clonotype: What it binds is not known.

TCR cDNA, made by 5'RACE template switching, carried an added universal primer site and UMIs. TCRdb redid the calling of the 5' RACE reads with MiXCR, one entry per CDR3 protein. The sample records under 150,000 distinct CDR3 sequences, approximately 7.7% being singletons. The CDR3 has 14 residues. Trimming cost V 3 bases and J 9 bases, with 14 bases left between them. Germline-derived CDR1 and CDR2 are KGHDR and SFDVKD. Study-wide points: Re-detected after boosting: most primary clones, 96% of CD4 and about 90% of CD8. Peaking faster, on day 5 versus 15, the secondary response was nonetheless weaker.

This TCR was recovered from a man aged 25-45 years who received the YFV17D yellow fever vaccine. The specimen comprised CD4+ T cells sorted from PBMCs, sampled 5 days after the yellow fever booster vaccination. The V call is TRBV24-1, the J call TRBJ2-1, with a tentative D call TRBD1 (6 bases). The CDR3 bases are TGTGCCACCAGTGATCCCGCACGAGGGGGTGAGCAGTTCTTC. Translating it yields CATSDPARGGEQFF.